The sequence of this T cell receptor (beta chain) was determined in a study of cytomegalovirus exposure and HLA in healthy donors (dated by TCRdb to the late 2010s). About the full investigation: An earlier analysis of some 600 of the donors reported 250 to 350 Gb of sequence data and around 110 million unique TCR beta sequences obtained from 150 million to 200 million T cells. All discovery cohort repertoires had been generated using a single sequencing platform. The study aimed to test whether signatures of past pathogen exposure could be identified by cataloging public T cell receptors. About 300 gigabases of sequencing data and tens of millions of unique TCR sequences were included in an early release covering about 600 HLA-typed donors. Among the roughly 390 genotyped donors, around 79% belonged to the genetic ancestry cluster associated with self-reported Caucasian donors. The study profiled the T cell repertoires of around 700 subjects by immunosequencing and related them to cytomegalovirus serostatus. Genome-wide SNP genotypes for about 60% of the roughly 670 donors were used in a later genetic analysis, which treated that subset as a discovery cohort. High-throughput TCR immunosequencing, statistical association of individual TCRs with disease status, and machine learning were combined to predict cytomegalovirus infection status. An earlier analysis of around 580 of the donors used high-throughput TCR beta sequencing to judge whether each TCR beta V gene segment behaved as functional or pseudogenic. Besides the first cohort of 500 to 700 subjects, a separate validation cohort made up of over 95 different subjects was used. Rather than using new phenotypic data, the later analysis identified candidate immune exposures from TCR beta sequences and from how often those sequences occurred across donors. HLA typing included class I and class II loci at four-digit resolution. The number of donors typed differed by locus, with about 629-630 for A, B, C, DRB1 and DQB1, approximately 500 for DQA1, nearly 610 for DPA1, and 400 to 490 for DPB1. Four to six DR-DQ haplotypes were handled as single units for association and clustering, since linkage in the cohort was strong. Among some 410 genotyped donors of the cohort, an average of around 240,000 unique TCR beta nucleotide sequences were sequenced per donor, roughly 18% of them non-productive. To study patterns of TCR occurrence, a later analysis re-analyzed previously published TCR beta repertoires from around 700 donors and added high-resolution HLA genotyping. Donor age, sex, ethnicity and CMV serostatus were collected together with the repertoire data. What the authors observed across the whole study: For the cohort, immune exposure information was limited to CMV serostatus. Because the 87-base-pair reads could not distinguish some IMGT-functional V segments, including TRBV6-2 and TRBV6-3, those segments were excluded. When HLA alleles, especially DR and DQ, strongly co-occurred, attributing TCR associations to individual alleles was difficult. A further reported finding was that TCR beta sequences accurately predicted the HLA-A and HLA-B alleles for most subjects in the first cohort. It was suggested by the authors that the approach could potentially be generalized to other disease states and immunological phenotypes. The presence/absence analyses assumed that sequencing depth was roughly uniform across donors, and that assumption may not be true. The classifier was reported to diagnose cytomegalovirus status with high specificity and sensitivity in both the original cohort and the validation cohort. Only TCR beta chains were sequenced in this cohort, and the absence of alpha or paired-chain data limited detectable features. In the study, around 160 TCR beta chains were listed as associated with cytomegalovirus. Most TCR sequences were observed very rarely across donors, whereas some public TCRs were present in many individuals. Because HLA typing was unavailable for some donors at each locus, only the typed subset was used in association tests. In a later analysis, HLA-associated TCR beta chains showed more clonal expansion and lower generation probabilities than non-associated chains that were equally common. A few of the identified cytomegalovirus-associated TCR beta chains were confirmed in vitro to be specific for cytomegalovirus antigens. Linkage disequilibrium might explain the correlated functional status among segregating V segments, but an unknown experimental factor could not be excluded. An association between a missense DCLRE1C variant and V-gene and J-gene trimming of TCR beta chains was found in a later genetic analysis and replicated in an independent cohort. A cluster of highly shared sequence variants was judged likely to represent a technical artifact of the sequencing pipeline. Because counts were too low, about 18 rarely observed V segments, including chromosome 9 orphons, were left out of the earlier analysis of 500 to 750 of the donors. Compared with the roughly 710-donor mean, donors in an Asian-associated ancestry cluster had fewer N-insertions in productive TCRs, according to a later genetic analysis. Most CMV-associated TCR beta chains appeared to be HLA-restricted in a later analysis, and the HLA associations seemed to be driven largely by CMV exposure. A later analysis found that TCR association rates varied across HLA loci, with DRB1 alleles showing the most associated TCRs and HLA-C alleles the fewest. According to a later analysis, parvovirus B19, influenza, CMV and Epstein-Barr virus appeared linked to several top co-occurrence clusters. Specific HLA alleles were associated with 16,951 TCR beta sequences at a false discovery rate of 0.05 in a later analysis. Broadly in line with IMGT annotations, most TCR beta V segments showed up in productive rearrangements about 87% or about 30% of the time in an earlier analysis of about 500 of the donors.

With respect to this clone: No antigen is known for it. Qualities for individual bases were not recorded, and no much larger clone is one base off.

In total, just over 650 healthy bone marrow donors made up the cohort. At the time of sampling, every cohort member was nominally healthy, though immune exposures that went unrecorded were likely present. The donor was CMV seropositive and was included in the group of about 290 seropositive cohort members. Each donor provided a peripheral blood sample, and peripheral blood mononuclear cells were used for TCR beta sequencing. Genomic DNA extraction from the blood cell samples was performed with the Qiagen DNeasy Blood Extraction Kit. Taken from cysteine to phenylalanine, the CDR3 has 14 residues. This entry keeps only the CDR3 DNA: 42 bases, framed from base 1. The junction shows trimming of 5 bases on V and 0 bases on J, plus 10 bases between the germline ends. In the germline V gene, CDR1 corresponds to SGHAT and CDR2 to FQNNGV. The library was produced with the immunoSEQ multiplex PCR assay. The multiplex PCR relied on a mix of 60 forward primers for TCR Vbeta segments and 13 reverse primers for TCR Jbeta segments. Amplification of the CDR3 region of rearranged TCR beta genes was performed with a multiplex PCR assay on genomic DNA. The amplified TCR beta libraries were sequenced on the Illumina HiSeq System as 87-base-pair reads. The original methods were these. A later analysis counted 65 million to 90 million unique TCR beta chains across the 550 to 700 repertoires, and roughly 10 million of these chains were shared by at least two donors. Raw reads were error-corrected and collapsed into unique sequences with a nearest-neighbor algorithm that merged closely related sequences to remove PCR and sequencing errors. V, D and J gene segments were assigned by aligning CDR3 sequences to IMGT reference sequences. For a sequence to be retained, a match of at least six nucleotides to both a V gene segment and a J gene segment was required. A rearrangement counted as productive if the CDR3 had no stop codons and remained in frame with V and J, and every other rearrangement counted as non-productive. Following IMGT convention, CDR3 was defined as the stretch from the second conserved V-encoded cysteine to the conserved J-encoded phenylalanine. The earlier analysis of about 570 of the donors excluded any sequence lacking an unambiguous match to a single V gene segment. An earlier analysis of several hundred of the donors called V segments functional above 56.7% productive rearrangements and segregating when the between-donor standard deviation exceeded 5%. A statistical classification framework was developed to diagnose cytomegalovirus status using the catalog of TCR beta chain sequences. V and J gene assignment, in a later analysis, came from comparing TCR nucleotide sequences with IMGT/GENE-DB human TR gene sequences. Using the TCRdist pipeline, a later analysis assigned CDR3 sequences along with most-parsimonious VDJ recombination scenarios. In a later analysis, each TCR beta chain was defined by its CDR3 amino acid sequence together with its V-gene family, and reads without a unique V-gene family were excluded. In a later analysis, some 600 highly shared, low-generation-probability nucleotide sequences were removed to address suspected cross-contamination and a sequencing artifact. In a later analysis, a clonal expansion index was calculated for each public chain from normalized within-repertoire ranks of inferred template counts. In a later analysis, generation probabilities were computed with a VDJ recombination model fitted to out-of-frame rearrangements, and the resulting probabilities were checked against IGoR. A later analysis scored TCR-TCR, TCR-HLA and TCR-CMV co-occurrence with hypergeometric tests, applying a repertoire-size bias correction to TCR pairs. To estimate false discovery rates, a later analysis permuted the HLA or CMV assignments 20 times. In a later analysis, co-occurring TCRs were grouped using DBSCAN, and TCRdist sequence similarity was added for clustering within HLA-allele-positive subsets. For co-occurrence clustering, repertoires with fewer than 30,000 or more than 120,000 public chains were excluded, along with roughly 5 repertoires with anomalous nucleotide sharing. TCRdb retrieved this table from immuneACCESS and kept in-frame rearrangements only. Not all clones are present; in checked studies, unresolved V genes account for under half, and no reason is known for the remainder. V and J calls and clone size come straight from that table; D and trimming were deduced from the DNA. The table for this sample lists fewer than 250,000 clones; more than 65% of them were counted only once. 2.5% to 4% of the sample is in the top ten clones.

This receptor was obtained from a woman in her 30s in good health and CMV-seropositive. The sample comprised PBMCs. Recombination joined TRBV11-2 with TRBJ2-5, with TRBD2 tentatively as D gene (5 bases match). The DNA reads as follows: TGTGCCAGCAGCCGGACGGGGTACCAAGAGACCCAGTACTTC. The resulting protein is CASSRTGYQETQYF.